The TCR beta chain under discussion was sequenced for a study of cytomegalovirus exposure and HLA in healthy donors. Study context: Inside one of the first data releases sat roughly 80 million unique TCRs taken from HLA-typed donors.

A multiplex PCR was run with 60 Vbeta primers and 13 Jbeta primers. The repertoire was sequenced with immunoSEQ multiplex PCR; TCRdb's copy has only in-frame clones and lacks some. The sample includes approximately 150,000 clones, 80% of them seen just once. Germline assignment: CDR1 SGHDT and CDR2 YYEEEE. Losses at the gene ends were 3 bases for V and 4 bases for J; bases not matched to a gene: 9. The CDR3 sequence is 15 residues long. This chain links TRBV5-6 with TRBJ1-1, with 7 bases fitting TRBD1. Sequenced: PBMCs. The receptor's source is a man younger than 35 in good health and CMV-seropositive. CDR3 sequence (DNA): TGTGCCAGCAGCTCCCCCCGACAGGGCCTCACTGAAGCTTTCTTT. It encodes CASSSPRQGLTEAFF.